One sample yielded the 29 T cell receptor beta chains listed below, sequenced in a study of T cell repertoires in cytomegalovirus infection. TCRdb used MiXCR to reprocess the reads, holding one entry per CDR3 protein. The sample contains a few hundred thousand distinct CDR3 sequences, 18% of which appear only once. Input material: PBMCs. The source of these receptors is a human donor in good health (CMV status not recorded). Some clones in this sample may be carry-over from other donors' samples.

This clonotype was seen only a few times. The genes are TRBV4-1 and TRBJ1-2; D ambiguous. Between the trimmed V and J ends, which lost 0 bases and 2 bases, there was a span of 7 bases. The CDR3 totals 14 residues. Germline CDR1 MGHRA, CDR2 YSYEKL. CDR3 in amino acids: CASSQDQQNYGYTF. CDR3 DNA sequence: TGCGCCAGCAGCCAAGATCAACAGAACTATGGCTACACCTTC.

A few counts support this clonotype. The rearrangement links TRBV2 to TRBJ1-2; D is unclear. V was shortened by 9 bases and J by 8 bases, with 16 bases between the two germline ends. Germline V gene sequence: CDR1 SNHLY, CDR2 FYNNEI. This CDR3 region has 12 residues. The CDR3 nucleotides read TGTGCCAGGGGAACAGAATCAAGGGGCTACACCTTC. This sequence encodes CARGTESRGYTF.

The chain has TRBV6-6 and TRBJ2-3; no firm D call. Germline CDR1 is MNHNY and CDR2 is SVGAGI (reference sequence). V was clipped by 6 bases and J by 8 bases, with 21 bases between them. This CDR3 comprises 15 residues. This CDR3 is CASSHGADTPVTQYF. For the CDR3, the DNA is TGTGCCAGCAGCCACGGCGCCGACACACCAGTTACGCAGTATTTT.

The chain employs TRBV20-1 and TRBJ1-2, with D perhaps TRBD1 (6 bases). The CDR3 totals 15 residues. Trimming removed 3 bases at V and 6 bases at J, with 20 bases between. Germline values: CDR1 DFQATT, CDR2 SNEGSKA (reference sequence). CDR3 in DNA: TGCAGTGCTAGCGACCCCACGGACAGCTCCAATGGCTACACCTTC. Protein sequence: CSASDPTDSSNGYTF.

This clonotype was observed a handful of times. The V gene is TRBV20-1, the J gene TRBJ2-5; TRBD2 aligns across 12 bases. CDR1 is DFQATT and CDR2 is SNEGSKA in the germline V gene (reference sequence). This CDR3 spans 15 amino acids. After removal of 6 bases from V and 1 base from J, the junction contained 6 bases not matched to a gene. As DNA, the CDR3 is TGCAGTGCCACAAGACTAGCGGGAGCCCAAGAGACCCAGTACTTC. The encoded protein is CSATRLAGAQETQYF.

In its sample, this clonotype was seen many times. The chain is built from TRBV12-3 or TRBV12-4 and TRBJ2-7; 7 positions agree with TRBD1. With V trimmed by 6 bases and J by 0 bases, 8 bases remained unmatched. The CDR3 covers 15 residues. The CDR3 coding sequence is TGTGCCAGCAGCCTTGGACAGGCGAGCTCCTACGAGCAGTACTTC. Protein product: CASSLGQASSYEQYF.

This clonotype was detected a few times. The chain combines TRBV7-9 with TRBJ2-1; 8 bases map to TRBD1. The trim removed 5 bases at V and 12 bases at J, leaving 3 bases unmatched. CDR1 SEHNR and CDR2 FQNEAQ come from the germline V gene (reference sequence). The length of the CDR3 is 11 residues. The CDR3 bases are TGTGCCAGCAGCCCCGGGACAGGGCAGTTCTTC. As protein: CASSPGTGQFF.

V and J are TRBV5-4 and TRBJ1-1, with D maybe TRBD1 (5 bases). Germline V CDR1 and CDR2: SGHNT, YYREEE (reference sequence). Trimming removed 0 bases from V and 2 bases from J, with 8 bases in between. The CDR3 runs 14 residues. Written as DNA, the CDR3 is TGTGCCAGCAGCTTGGTCGGGGACAACACTGAAGCTTTCTTT. It encodes CASSLVGDNTEAFF.

The chain recombines TRBV7-2 with TRBJ2-5; perhaps TRBD1 as D (5 bases). The germline V and J ends were trimmed by 3 bases and 1 base, with 9 bases remaining between them. The CDR3 length is 14 residues. Germline CDR1 SGHTA, CDR2 FQGNSA. The CDR3 nucleotides read TGTGCCAGCAGCTTGCAGGGCTCCCAAGAGACCCAGTACTTC. This translates into CASSLQGSQETQYF.

J is TRBJ2-1 and V is TRBV6-2 or TRBV6-3; the match to TRBD2 covers 14 bases. Trimming cost V 10 bases and J 9 bases; bases outside gene matches: 5. Looked up from germline, CDR1 is MNHEY and CDR2 is SVGEGT. The length of the CDR3 is 13 residues. The CDR3, as DNA: TGTGCCACCGGACTAGCGGGGGGCGGTGAGCAGTTCTTC. This translates into CATGLAGGGEQFF.

There are a few counts of this clonotype. V usage is TRBV7-9 and J usage is TRBJ1-2; possibly TRBD1 for D (5 bases). Germline CDR1 reads SEHNR; CDR2 reads FQNEAQ (reference sequence). The germline V and J ends were trimmed by 1 base and 6 bases, with 15 bases remaining between them. This CDR3 is 15 amino acids long. The CDR3 reads CASSLGFGGSDGYTF. CDR3 DNA: TGTGCCAGCAGCTTAGGTTTCGGGGGTTCGGATGGCTACACCTTC.

This clonotype has ten or more counts. This chain uses TRBV6-1 with TRBJ2-5, with D possibly matching TRBD2 (5 bases). Germline V gene lookup returns CDR1 MNHNS and CDR2 SASEGT. This CDR3 comprises 16 residues. Trimming removed 1 base from V and 5 bases from J, with 17 bases in between. The CDR3 sequence: CASSEVGGLTEETQYF. The CDR3 coding sequence is TGTGCCAGCAGTGAAGTGGGCGGGCTTACGGAGGAGACCCAGTACTTC.

This clonotype was seen many times. CDR3 DNA: TGTGCCAGCAGCCCCGAGGGGGGACCCAAGACCCAGTACTTC. Amino acids: CASSPEGGPKTQYF. This rearrangement joins TRBV7-2 to TRBJ2-5; D tentatively fits TRBD1 or TRBD2 (6 bases each). The germline V gene has CDR1 SGHTA and CDR2 FQGNSA. V lost 5 bases, J lost 6 bases, and 16 bases lay in between. The CDR3 sequence is 14 residues long. Based on the CDR3 plus reference TRBV7-2 and TRBJ2-5, the full variable domain is GAGVSQSPSNKVTEKGKDVELRCDPISGHTALYWYRQSLGQGLEFLIYFQGNSAPDKSGLPSDRFSAERTGGSVSTLTIQRTQQEDSAVYLCASSPEGGPKTQYFGPGTRLLVL.

This clonotype was detected a few times. The chain has TRBV18 and TRBJ2-7; 9 bases fit TRBD1. Germline CDR1 KGHSH, CDR2 LQKENI. The CDR3 has 15 amino acids. The J segment lost 4 bases and the V segment lost 0 bases, leaving 4 bases of the junction unmatched. The DNA for the CDR3 is TGTGCCAGCTCACCACCGGGGACAGGGCGGTACGAGCAGTACTTC. This codes for CASSPPGTGRYEQYF.

This clonotype occurred many times. The V gene is TRBV7-6, the J gene TRBJ1-4; the D is unclear. CDR1 and CDR2 from the germline V gene are SGHVS and FNYEAQ. The germline V and J ends were trimmed by 7 bases and 2 bases, with 5 bases remaining between them. The CDR3 totals 12 residues. This CDR3 is CASTDTNEKLFF. CDR3 sequence (DNA): TGTGCCAGCACGGACACTAATGAAAAACTGTTTTTT.

This clonotype was recorded at least ten times. The rearrangement links TRBV7-2 to TRBJ1-5; the D is unclear. This CDR3 contains 13 residues. Germline CDR1 reads SGHTA; CDR2 reads FQGNSA. Trimming left V 2 bases short and J 5 bases short, with 7 bases between. This CDR3 is CASSLQSDQPQHF. CDR3 nucleotide sequence: TGTGCCAGCAGCTTACAGTCCGATCAGCCCCAGCATTTT.

This clonotype has more than one count but fewer than ten. CDR3 sequence: CSVADRIADTQYF. The CDR3 bases are TGCAGCGTGGCCGACAGAATTGCAGATACGCAGTATTTT. The rearrangement uses TRBV29-1 and TRBJ2-3; D is perhaps TRBD1 (5 bases). CDR1 SQVTM and CDR2 ANQGSEA come from the germline V gene. V dropped 6 bases and J dropped 4 bases, with 14 bases sitting between them. The CDR3 is made up of 13 amino acids.

This clonotype appeared many times. The genes are TRBV5-6 and TRBJ1-1; 12 bases are a match to TRBD1. Germline trimming cut 0 bases from V and 7 bases from J; bases unmatched to any gene: 4. The CDR3 totals 15 residues. Per germline, CDR1 SGHDT and CDR2 YYEEEE. The CDR3 DNA reads as TGTGCCAGCAGCTTGGCGGGGACAGGGGGCGTTGAAGCTTTCTTT. Its translation: CASSLAGTGGVEAFF.

The chain combines TRBV5-6 with TRBJ2-7; 7 nucleotides align to TRBD2. Looked up from germline, CDR1 is SGHDT and CDR2 is YYEEEE. The CDR3 spans 14 residues. The trim removed 3 bases at V and 6 bases at J, leaving 9 bases unmatched. CDR3 in DNA: TGTGCCAGCAGCTCTCCTCGGACTAGTGGCGAGCAGTACTTC. Its protein product is CASSSPRTSGEQYF.

As concerns this clonotype: One junction end does not reproduce the germline sequence, and a read error may be involved. The rearrangement links TRBV18 to TRBJ1-4; 9 nucleotides align to TRBD1. CDR3 size: 13 residues. Germline lookup yields CDR1 KGHSH and CDR2 LQKENI. CDR3 in amino acids: CDSSPPGQGKLFF. The CDR3, as DNA: TGTGACAGCTCACCACCGGGACAGGGAAAACTGTTTTTT.

This clonotype has ten or more counts. The gene calls are TRBV7-9 and TRBJ2-1, with TRBD1 matching over 8 bases. V lost 5 bases to trimming and J lost 7 bases; unmatched junction nucleotides: 25. The CDR3 loop spans 20 amino acids. From germline, CDR1 is SEHNR and CDR2 FQNEAQ (reference sequence). CDR3 sequence (DNA): TGTGCCAGCAGCCCTCGGGCAACCACGGACAGGGCCTTATATAGGAATGAGCAGTTCTTC. Protein product: CASSPRATTDRALYRNEQFF.

This clonotype showed up just a few times. The CDR3 coding sequence is TGTGCCAGCAGTTTAAAAGGTGGGACCACTGAAGCTTTCTTT. Residues: CASSLKGGTTEAFF. The V call is TRBV12-3 or TRBV12-4, the J call TRBJ1-1; the D gene is possibly TRBD1 (5 bases). Trimming removed 2 bases from V and 4 bases from J, with 11 bases in between. The CDR3 is 14 amino acids.

This clonotype was counted at least ten times. The chain links TRBV12-3 or TRBV12-4 to TRBJ2-3; 9 nucleotides match TRBD2. With 0 bases clipped from V and 9 bases from J, the junction kept 1 base outside the gene matches. This CDR3 spans 13 amino acids. The CDR3, as DNA: TGTGCCAGCAGTTTAGCGCTAGCGGGAACGCAGTATTTT. Amino acids: CASSLALAGTQYF.

Ten or more counts support this clonotype. V is TRBV7-2 and J is TRBJ2-7, with TRBD2 identical over 11 bases. Germline loops: CDR1 SGHTA, CDR2 FQGNSA. This CDR3 comprises 13 residues. Losses at the gene ends were 8 bases for V and 3 bases for J; bases not matched to a gene: 3. CDR3 nucleotides: TGTGCCAGCGCACTAGCGGGAGACTACGAGCAGTACTTC. It is translated as CASALAGDYEQYF.

J is TRBJ1-2 and V is TRBV2, with D unresolved. Between the trimmed V and J ends, which lost 0 bases and 6 bases, there was a span of 8 bases. This CDR3 contains 13 residues. Germline lookup yields CDR1 SNHLY and CDR2 FYNNEI. CDR3 bases: TGTGCCAGCAGTGAAGCTGGGCTCAATGGCTACACCTTC. This sequence encodes CASSEAGLNGYTF.

The chain has TRBV28 and TRBJ2-7; D may be TRBD2 (6 bases). V was cut by 3 bases and J by 3 bases, with 12 bases left in between. Germline CDR1 is MDHEN and CDR2 is SYDVKM. The CDR3 consists of 14 residues. The CDR3 sequence: CASSFGGLLYEQYF. The DNA for the CDR3 is TGTGCCAGCAGTTTTGGGGGGTTGCTCTACGAGCAGTACTTC.

This clonotype came up many times. This rearrangement joins TRBV6-1 to TRBJ2-5, with 7 bases matching TRBD1. CDR1 and CDR2 from the germline V gene are MNHNS and SASEGT. There are 13 residues in the CDR3. V gave up 5 bases and J gave up 5 bases; unmatched junction bases: 5. The CDR3 DNA reads as TGTGCCAGCAGTTCGACAGGGCTGGAGACCCAGTACTTC. This gives the protein CASSSTGLETQYF.

This clonotype was recorded at least ten times. This chain joins TRBV7-9 and TRBJ1-5, with no clear D. Germline-derived CDR1 and CDR2 are SEHNR and FQNEAQ (reference sequence). The CDR3 is 13 amino acids. V was clipped by 5 bases and J by 4 bases, with 9 bases between them. The CDR3 here is CASSPGWNQPQHF. The DNA of the CDR3 is TGTGCCAGCAGCCCAGGATGGAATCAGCCCCAGCATTTT. Full variable domain (missing parts from reference TRBV7-9 and TRBJ1-5): DTGVSQNPRHKITKRGQNVTFRCDPISEHNRLYWYRQTLGQGPEFLTYFQNEAQLEKSRLLSDRFSAERPKGSFSTLEIQRTEQGDSAMYLCASSPGWNQPQHFGDGTRLSIL.

The chain joins TRBV6-1 to TRBJ2-7; 9 nucleotides agree with TRBD2. Germline trimming cut 5 bases from V and 9 bases from J; bases unmatched to any gene: 14. Germline V gene sequence: CDR1 MNHNS, CDR2 SASEGT. CDR3 size: 15 residues. The CDR3 region has the DNA TGTGCCAGCAGTTCGCCGGGACTAGCAGCGCTAGGGCAGTACTTC. Its translation: CASSSPGLAALGQYF.